A selection of T cell receptor beta chains follows, all from one sample in a study of blood T cells in healthy people across ages. TCRdb called the 5' RACE reads again in MiXCR, with one record for every CDR3 protein. Of about 1,400,000 distinct CDR3 sequences detected, about 40% appear once; the ten largest clones hold under 8%. The material sequenced was blood. These receptors all come from a woman aged 18-29 years in good health. The CDR3 runs from the conserved cysteine through the conserved F or W. Each record gives: V gene, D gene, J gene, clone size, CDR3 protein, CDR3 DNA. D genes are given only for firm matches. Part of the rows lack a size; the others show once, few, many or a class for expanded clones.

v_call: TRBV5-5
d_call: .
j_call: TRBJ2-7
clone_size: few
cdr3_aa: CASSLFTWTGIGEQYF
cdr3_nt: TGTGCCAGCAGCTTGTTCACCTGGACGGGCATCGGCGAGCAGTACTTC

v_call: TRBV28
d_call: .
j_call: TRBJ2-1
clone_size: .
cdr3_aa: CASSLPDMDEQFF
cdr3_nt: TGTGCCAGCAGTTTACCCGACATGGATGAGCAGTTCTTC

v_call: TRBV9
d_call: TRBD2
j_call: TRBJ2-1
clone_size: .
cdr3_aa: CASSFTTSGANEQFF
cdr3_nt: TGTGCCAGCAGCTTTACCACTAGCGGGGCCAATGAGCAGTTCTTC

v_call: TRBV5-1
d_call: .
j_call: TRBJ2-3
clone_size: .
cdr3_aa: CASSLALQGHTDTQYF
cdr3_nt: TGCGCCAGCAGCTTGGCCCTCCAAGGGCACACAGATACGCAGTATTTT

v_call: TRBV25-1
d_call: .
j_call: TRBJ2-1
clone_size: few
cdr3_aa: CASRKTGLNEQFF
cdr3_nt: TGTGCCAGCAGGAAAACAGGACTCAATGAGCAGTTCTTC

v_call: TRBV3-1
d_call: TRBD2
j_call: TRBJ2-1
clone_size: .
cdr3_aa: CASSPTSGTSTYNEQLF
cdr3_nt: TGTGCCAGCAGCCCGACTAGCGGTACGTCGACATACAATGAGCAGTTATTC

v_call: TRBV9
d_call: TRBD1
j_call: TRBJ2-7
clone_size: few
cdr3_aa: CASSAGQDPYEQYF
cdr3_nt: TGTGCCAGCAGCGCCGGACAGGACCCCTACGAGCAGTACTTC

v_call: TRBV11-1
d_call: .
j_call: TRBJ1-4
clone_size: few
cdr3_aa: CASSLSSGPGGEKLFF
cdr3_nt: TGTGCCAGCAGCTTATCCTCGGGCCCCGGAGGTGAAAAACTGTTTTTT

v_call: TRBV6-5
d_call: .
j_call: TRBJ2-5
clone_size: .
cdr3_aa: CASSRNRWGDNEQYF
cdr3_nt: TGTGCCAGCAGTCGGAATCGATGGGGAGACAATGAGCAGTACTTC

v_call: TRBV4-2
d_call: TRBD2
j_call: TRBJ2-7
clone_size: .
cdr3_aa: CASSQVAGAYEQYF
cdr3_nt: TGTGCCAGCAGCCAAGTAGCGGGAGCGTACGAGCAGTACTTC

v_call: TRBV6-5
d_call: .
j_call: TRBJ1-1
clone_size: .
cdr3_aa: CATKALMNTEAFF
cdr3_nt: TGTGCCACCAAGGCCCTCATGAACACTGAAGCTTTCTTT

v_call: TRBV6-6
d_call: .
j_call: TRBJ1-1
clone_size: .
cdr3_aa: CASSYPHEVNTEAFF
cdr3_nt: TGTGCCAGCAGTTACCCCCATGAAGTGAACACTGAAGCTTTCTTT

v_call: TRBV12-3/TRBV12-4
d_call: TRBD1
j_call: TRBJ1-5
clone_size: .
cdr3_aa: CASSLRPGQGIPGYQPQHF
cdr3_nt: TGTGCCAGCAGTTTAAGGCCGGGACAGGGTATCCCGGGATATCAGCCCCAGCATTTT

v_call: TRBV12-5
d_call: .
j_call: TRBJ2-1
clone_size: .
cdr3_aa: CASVEGVGNEQFF
cdr3_nt: TGTGCTAGTGTGGAAGGGGTGGGCAATGAGCAGTTCTTC

v_call: TRBV4-3
d_call: .
j_call: TRBJ1-2
clone_size: .
cdr3_aa: CASSQDVGGARANYGYTF
cdr3_nt: TGCGCCAGCAGCCAAGATGTGGGAGGGGCGCGGGCTAACTATGGCTACACCTTC

v_call: TRBV6-6
d_call: TRBD1
j_call: TRBJ2-3
clone_size: .
cdr3_aa: CASSSGGSLTSTDTQYF
cdr3_nt: TGTGCCAGCAGTTCAGGGGGTAGCCTGACCAGCACAGATACGCAGTATTTT

v_call: TRBV15
d_call: .
j_call: TRBJ2-5
clone_size: few
cdr3_aa: CATSRDIGETQYF
cdr3_nt: TGTGCCACCAGCAGAGATATCGGAGAGACCCAGTACTTC

v_call: TRBV6-1
d_call: TRBD2
j_call: TRBJ2-1
clone_size: .
cdr3_aa: CASSEHGLAGSEQFF
cdr3_nt: TGTGCCAGCAGTGAACACGGACTAGCGGGGAGTGAGCAGTTCTTC

v_call: TRBV6-1
d_call: TRBD1
j_call: TRBJ2-7
clone_size: few
cdr3_aa: CASSEVGTGSSEQYF
cdr3_nt: TGTGCCAGCAGTGAAGTGGGGACAGGGTCGAGCGAGCAGTACTTC

v_call: TRBV20-1
d_call: TRBD2
j_call: TRBJ2-7
clone_size: .
cdr3_aa: CSASPWTSGDEQYF
cdr3_nt: TGCAGTGCTAGTCCATGGACTAGCGGTGATGAGCAGTACTTC

v_call: TRBV29-1
d_call: .
j_call: TRBJ2-3
clone_size: .
cdr3_aa: CSVEERDTQYF
cdr3_nt: TGCAGCGTTGAAGAGAGAGATACGCAGTATTTT

v_call: TRBV4-2
d_call: .
j_call: TRBJ2-7
clone_size: few
cdr3_aa: CANSQDGWYEQYF
cdr3_nt: TGTGCCAACAGCCAAGATGGATGGTACGAGCAGTACTTC

v_call: TRBV2
d_call: .
j_call: TRBJ2-3
clone_size: few
cdr3_aa: CASRGDLFTQYF
cdr3_nt: TGTGCCAGCAGGGGGGATTTATTCACGCAGTATTTT

v_call: TRBV11-2
d_call: TRBD1
j_call: TRBJ2-5
clone_size: .
cdr3_aa: CASSSGNRGRGEQYF
cdr3_nt: TGTGCCAGCAGCTCCGGGAACAGGGGGCGCGGTGAGCAGTACTTC

v_call: TRBV5-1
d_call: TRBD1
j_call: TRBJ2-5
clone_size: .
cdr3_aa: CASSGCQGATHEQYF
cdr3_nt: TGCGCCAGCAGCGGGTGTCAGGGGGCTACACATGAGCAGTACTTC

v_call: TRBV12-3/TRBV12-4
d_call: TRBD2
j_call: TRBJ2-3
clone_size: .
cdr3_aa: CASSFGPSGTTDTQYF
cdr3_nt: TGTGCCAGCAGTTTTGGGCCTAGCGGGACGACAGATACGCAGTATTTT

v_call: TRBV15
d_call: .
j_call: TRBJ2-7
clone_size: few
cdr3_aa: CATSRQGTYSYEQYF
cdr3_nt: TGTGCCACCAGCAGACAGGGGACCTACTCCTACGAGCAGTACTTC

v_call: TRBV5-6
d_call: .
j_call: TRBJ1-2
clone_size: .
cdr3_aa: CASSLVGLFNYGYTF
cdr3_nt: TGTGCCAGCAGCCTGGTCGGGCTCTTTAACTATGGCTACACCTTC

v_call: TRBV20-1
d_call: .
j_call: TRBJ2-1
clone_size: few
cdr3_aa: CSARVTGYNEQFF
cdr3_nt: TGCAGTGCTAGAGTAACCGGCTACAATGAGCAGTTCTTC

v_call: TRBV6-2/TRBV6-3
d_call: .
j_call: TRBJ1-5
clone_size: .
cdr3_aa: CASNLEGAGNQPQHF
cdr3_nt: TGTGCCAGCAATCTCGAAGGGGCTGGCAATCAGCCCCAGCATTTT

v_call: TRBV10-3
d_call: .
j_call: TRBJ2-1
clone_size: few
cdr3_aa: CAISEFPTPTGKKLHEQFF
cdr3_nt: TGTGCCATCAGTGAGTTCCCAACGCCCACGGGGAAGAAGCTACATGAGCAGTTCTTC

v_call: TRBV6-6
d_call: TRBD1
j_call: TRBJ2-7
clone_size: once
cdr3_aa: CATGDRTYEQYF
cdr3_nt: TGTGCGACCGGGGACAGAACCTACGAGCAGTACTTC

v_call: TRBV12-3/TRBV12-4
d_call: TRBD1
j_call: TRBJ1-1
clone_size: .
cdr3_aa: CASSWVDRANTEAFF
cdr3_nt: TGTGCCAGCAGTTGGGTGGACAGGGCGAACACTGAAGCTTTCTTT

v_call: TRBV6-4
d_call: .
j_call: TRBJ2-1
clone_size: few
cdr3_aa: CASSVIPGGEQFF
cdr3_nt: TGTGCCAGCAGTGTAATACCCGGCGGTGAGCAGTTCTTC

v_call: TRBV9
d_call: TRBD2
j_call: TRBJ2-1
clone_size: .
cdr3_aa: CASSVRGGEYNEQFF
cdr3_nt: TGTGCCAGCAGCGTTCGCGGGGGGGAGTACAATGAGCAGTTCTTC

v_call: TRBV5-1
d_call: .
j_call: TRBJ1-1
clone_size: few
cdr3_aa: CASSHRGTNTEAFF
cdr3_nt: TGCGCCAGCAGCCACCGCGGGACGAACACTGAAGCTTTCTTT

v_call: TRBV29-1
d_call: .
j_call: TRBJ2-7
clone_size: .
cdr3_aa: CSGATDLYEQYF
cdr3_nt: TGCAGCGGGGCTACCGACCTCTACGAGCAGTACTTC

v_call: TRBV6-5
d_call: TRBD1
j_call: TRBJ2-5
clone_size: .
cdr3_aa: CDSREGTGVSYF
cdr3_nt: TGTGACAGCAGGGAGGGGACAGGGGTTTCGTACTTC

v_call: TRBV24-1
d_call: .
j_call: TRBJ2-3
clone_size: .
cdr3_aa: CATSDPGGQLSTDTQYF
cdr3_nt: TGTGCCACCAGTGACCCTGGTGGGCAGCTGAGCACAGATACGCAGTATTTT

v_call: TRBV12-3/TRBV12-4
d_call: .
j_call: TRBJ2-1
clone_size: .
cdr3_aa: CASSTRSSYNGQFF
cdr3_nt: TGTGCCAGCAGTACACGGAGCTCCTACAATGGGCAGTTCTTC